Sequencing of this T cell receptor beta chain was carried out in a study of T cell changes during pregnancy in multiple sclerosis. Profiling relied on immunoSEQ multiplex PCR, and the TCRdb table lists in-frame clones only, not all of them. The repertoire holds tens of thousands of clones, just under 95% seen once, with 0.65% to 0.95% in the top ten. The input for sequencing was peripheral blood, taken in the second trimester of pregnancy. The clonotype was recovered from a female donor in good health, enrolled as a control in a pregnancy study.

The CDR3 loop is CASSSAGTSGTTYEQYF. The DNA for the CDR3 is TGCGCCAGCAGCTCAGCCGGGACTAGCGGGACGACCTACGAGCAGTACTTC. The gene calls are TRBV5-1 and TRBJ2-7; 13 nucleotides align to TRBD2. The ends lost 3 bases at V and 2 bases at J; junction bases unmatched: 8. The germline gives CDR1 SGHRS, CDR2 YFSETQ. The CDR3 runs to 17 residues.